The next 6 T cell receptor beta chains were all read from a single sample in a study of T cells in Graves' hyperthyroidism and ophthalmopathy. Template material for amplifying TCR beta CDR3 regions consisted of RNA transcripts. HTBI primers were used for first-round RT-PCR of the TCR CDR3. One entry per CDR3 protein results from TCRdb running MiXCR on the multiplex PCR reads. The top ten hold around 17% of the sample, which has about 500,000 distinct CDR3 sequences, around 15% seen once. The sample taken for sequencing was blood. The receptors shown here come from a woman between 18 and 29 years old with Graves' hyperthyroidism.

In this sample, this clonotype turned up many times. The chain links TRBV7-3 to TRBJ2-3; TRBD2 agrees at 10 bases. This CDR3 spans 16 amino acids. The germline V gene has CDR1 SGHTA and CDR2 FQGTGA. Trimming cost V 5 bases and J 9 bases; bases outside gene matches: 14. The CDR3 bases are TGTGCCAGCAGCCCACGGGTAGCGGGAGGTCTTTCGACGCAGTATTTT. Translating gives CASSPRVAGGLSTQYF.

This clonotype was picked up many times. The chain is built from TRBV24-1 and TRBJ1-2; maybe TRBD1 (5 bases). Germline lookup yields CDR1 KGHDR and CDR2 SFDVKD. V was clipped by 6 bases and J by 6 bases, with 10 bases between them. The CDR3 loop spans 12 amino acids. CDR3 bases: TGTGCCACCAGTTGGGACGAAGATGGCTACACCTTC. Translating gives CATSWDEDGYTF.

This clonotype was detected many times. The chain has TRBV9 and TRBJ2-3, with 10 bases lining up with TRBD2. This CDR3 spans 16 amino acids. J lost 3 bases, V lost 2 bases, and 6 bases had no gene match. Germline CDR1 and CDR2: SGDLS and YYNGEE. The chain's CDR3 is CASSVGTSDWTDTQYF. The CDR3 region has the DNA TGTGCCAGCAGCGTGGGGACTAGCGATTGGACAGATACGCAGTATTTT.

This chain links TRBV13 with TRBJ2-7; 10 bases map to TRBD2. Looked up from germline, CDR1 is PRHDT and CDR2 is FYEKMQ (reference sequence). J gave up 0 bases and V 5 bases, and 4 bases lay outside the gene matches. CDR3 size: 15 residues. CDR3 in amino acids: CASSRSGRDSYEQYV. The CDR3 DNA is TGTGCCAGCAGCCGGAGCGGGAGGGACTCCTACGAGCAGTACGTC.

A note on this clonotype: Being one base from a much bigger clone, this may be a read error. This chain uses TRBV19 with TRBJ2-5; 10 nucleotides match TRBD2. This CDR3 has 15 amino acids. Per germline, CDR1 LNHDA and CDR2 SQIVND (reference sequence). CDR3 loop: CASGIRTSGGETQYF. For the CDR3, the DNA is TGTGCCAGTGGTATCCGGACTAGCGGAGGGGAGACCCAGTACTTC.

This clonotype occurred a few times. The chain carries TRBV19 and TRBJ2-2; D possibly uses TRBD1 or TRBD2 (5 bases each). The germline gives CDR1 LNHDA, CDR2 SQIVND (reference sequence). This CDR3 has 15 residues. V shed 6 bases and J shed 2 bases, with 13 bases lying between them. The CDR3 region has the DNA TGTGCCAGTAGGATGAGGGGATTTAACACCGGGGAGCTGTTTTTT. As protein: CASRMRGFNTGELFF.